The entry below gives a single TCR beta chain sequence along with its context. In the original workflow: Reference gene primers were amplified, and this amplification served to estimate nucleated cell counts. Assay used: immunoSEQ multiplex PCR; TCRdb lists only in-frame clones, some missing. The V and J calls and clone size were taken over from that table, and D and trimming were inferred from the DNA. This table has about 140,000 clones, 65% to 90% appearing once. The data were obtained in a study of blood T cell repertoires in COVID-19. Study-level background: Sources were T cells, B-cell-depleted T cells, or PBMCs; the material itself was cDNA or gDNA.

The CDR3 sequence is 14 residues long. Per germline, CDR1 SNHLY and CDR2 FYNNEI. Trimming took 4 bases from V and 7 from J, leaving 16 bases between them. Sample: peripheral blood. V gene TRBV2 combines with J gene TRBJ1-1, with a weak D call TRBD1 (6 bases). This clonotype was sampled from a woman aged 55-70 years with active or convalescent COVID-19. CDR3 nucleotides: TGTGCCAGCAGTGTGGGGACGGACAGTCGTGAAGCTTTCTTT. It is translated as CASSVGTDSREAFF.